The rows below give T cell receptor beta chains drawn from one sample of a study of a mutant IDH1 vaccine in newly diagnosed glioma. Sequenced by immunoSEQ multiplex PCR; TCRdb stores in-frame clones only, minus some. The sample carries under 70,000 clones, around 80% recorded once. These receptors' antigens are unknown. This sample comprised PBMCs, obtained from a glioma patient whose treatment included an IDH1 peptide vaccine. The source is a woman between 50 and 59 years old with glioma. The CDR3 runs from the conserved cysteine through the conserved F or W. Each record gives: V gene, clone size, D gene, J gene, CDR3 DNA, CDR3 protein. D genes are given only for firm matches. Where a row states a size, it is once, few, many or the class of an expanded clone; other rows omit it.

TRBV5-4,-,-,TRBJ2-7,TGTGCCAGCAGCTTTTTCGGCGGGTCCTTCTACGAGCAGTACTTC,CASSFFGGSFYEQYF
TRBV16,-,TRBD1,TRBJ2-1,TGTGCCAGCAGCCTCCGACAGGGAATGCTTGTGTCCTACAATGAGCAGTTCTTC,CASSLRQGMLVSYNEQFF
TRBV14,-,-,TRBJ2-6,TGTGCCAGCCCCCTCATCACAAGGGCTTCTGGGGCCAACGTCCTGACTTTC,CASPLITRASGANVLTF
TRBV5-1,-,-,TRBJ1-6,TGCGCCAGCAGCTTGGTCGGTAATAATTCACCCCTCCACTTT,CASSLVGNNSPLHF
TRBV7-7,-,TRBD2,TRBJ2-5,TGTGCCAGCAGCTTTAGCGGGGAAGAGACCCAGTACTTC,CASSFSGEETQYF
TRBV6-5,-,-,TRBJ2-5,TGTGCCAGCAGTAGACACGGAGAGACCCAGTACTTC,CASSRHGETQYF
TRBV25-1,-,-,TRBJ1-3,TGTGCCAGCAGTGATGTCAGGGCTGGAAACACCATATATTTT,CASSDVRAGNTIYF
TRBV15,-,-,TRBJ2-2,TGTGCCACCAGCAGAGATCTTAAGGGTCTCTCTACCGGGGAGCTGTTTTTT,CATSRDLKGLSTGELFF
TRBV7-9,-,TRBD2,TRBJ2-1,TGTGCCAGCCGCACCCGGAGCGGGGACTACAATGAGCAGTTCTTC,CASRTRSGDYNEQFF
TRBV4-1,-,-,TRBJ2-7,TGCGCCAGCAGCCAAGATAGAACAGGCTCCTACGAGCAGTACTTC,CASSQDRTGSYEQYF
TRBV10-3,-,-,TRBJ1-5,TGTGCCATCAGTGATTCGGGGGAATACAATCAGCCCCAGCATTTT,CAISDSGEYNQPQHF
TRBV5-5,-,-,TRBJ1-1,TGTGCCAGCAGCTTGGAGTTGGGGGGCAGGGACTTATCCCTGGCTTTCTTT,CASSLELGGRDLSLAFF
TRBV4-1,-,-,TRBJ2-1,TGCGCCAGCAGCGAACGGATGAATGAGCAGTTCTTC,CASSERMNEQFF
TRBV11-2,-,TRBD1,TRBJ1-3,TGTGCCAGCAGCAGACCGGGACAGAACTCTGGAAACACCATATATTTT,CASSRPGQNSGNTIYF
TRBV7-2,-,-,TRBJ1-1,TGTGCCAGCAGCTTTAGGGGCAGGGAAGCTTTCTTT,CASSFRGREAFF
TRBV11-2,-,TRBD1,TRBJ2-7,TGTGCCAGCAGCCCTCGGGGACAGGGATCAGGCTACGAGCAGTACTTC,CASSPRGQGSGYEQYF
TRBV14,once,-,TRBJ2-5,TGTGCCAGCAGCCGACTAGGAGGAAAGGAGACCCAGTACTTC,CASSRLGGKETQYF
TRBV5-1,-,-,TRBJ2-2,TGCGCCAGCAGCTTGGCCCTAGGGGGGGAGCTGTTTTTT,CASSLALGGELFF
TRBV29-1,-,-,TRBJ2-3,TGCAGCGTTGAAGGACTAGTAGGCACAGATACGCAGTATTTT,CSVEGLVGTDTQYF
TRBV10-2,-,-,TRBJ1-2,TGCGCCAGCAGTGAGAGGCCCAACTATGGCTACACCTTC,CASSERPNYGYTF
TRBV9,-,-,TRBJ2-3,TGTGCCAGCAGCGTAGTCATTACAGATACGCAGTATTTT,CASSVVITDTQYF
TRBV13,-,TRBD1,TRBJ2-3,TGTGCCAGCAGCCCCCGGGACAGGGGCGCAGATACGCAGTATTTT,CASSPRDRGADTQYF
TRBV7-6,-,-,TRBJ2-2,TGTGCCAGCAGTATAGGATGGGGCGGGGAGCTGTTTTTT,CASSIGWGGELFF
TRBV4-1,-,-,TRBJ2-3,TGCGCCAGCAGCCAAGTGAGTCCTTTACTCACAGATACGCAGTATTTT,CASSQVSPLLTDTQYF
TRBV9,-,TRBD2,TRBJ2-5,TGTGCCAGCAGCGTAGCCGTGGGGGGGTTTGACGAGACCCAGTACTTC,CASSVAVGGFDETQYF
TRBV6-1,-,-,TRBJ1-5,TGTGCCAGCAGTGAAGTGCGGGGGGGGGCTTTTAGCAATCAGCCCCAGCATTTT,CASSEVRGGAFSNQPQHF
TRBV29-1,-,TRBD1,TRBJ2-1,TGCAGCGTAGATACAGGGGCGGGTGAGCAGTTCTTC,CSVDTGAGEQFF
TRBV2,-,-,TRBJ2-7,TGTGCCAGCAGCGATACTAGATTCTCCACCTCCGAGCAGTACTTC,CASSDTRFSTSEQYF
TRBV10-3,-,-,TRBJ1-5,TGTGCCATCAGTGAGTCTAGGGGGGATCAGCCCCAGCATTTT,CAISESRGDQPQHF
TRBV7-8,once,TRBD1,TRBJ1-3,TGTGCCAGCAGCTTAGCGAAGCGACAGGGCTTCTCTGGAAACACCATATATTTT,CASSLAKRQGFSGNTIYF
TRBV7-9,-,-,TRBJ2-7,TGTGCCAGCAGCTTAGGGACGCTGAGCTCCTACGAGCAGTACTTC,CASSLGTLSSYEQYF
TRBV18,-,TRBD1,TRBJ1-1,TGTGCCAGCTCACGAGGACAGGGAGACATGAACACTGAAGCTTTCTTT,CASSRGQGDMNTEAFF
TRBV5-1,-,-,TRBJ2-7,TGCGCCAGCAGCTTGGGAGTGGGGGTCCACGAGCAGTACTTC,CASSLGVGVHEQYF
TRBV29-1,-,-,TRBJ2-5,TGCAGCGTTGAAGATCTATCGGGGCCGTACCAAGAGACCCAGTACTTC,CSVEDLSGPYQETQYF
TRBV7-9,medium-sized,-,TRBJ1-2,TGTGCCAGCAGCTCAACAGCAGGGTACGTTCACTATGGCTACACCTTC,CASSSTAGYVHYGYTF
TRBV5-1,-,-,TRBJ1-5,TGCGCCAGCAGCCCGGGCCTAAGCGTCACTCAGCCCCAGCATTTT,CASSPGLSVTQPQHF
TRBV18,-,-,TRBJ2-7,TGTGCCAGCTCACGACCGGGACTCTCCTACGAGCAGTACTTC,CASSRPGLSYEQYF
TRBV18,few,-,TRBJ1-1,TGTGCCAGCTCACCAGTGAGGGACCGTGAAGCTTTCTTT,CASSPVRDREAFF
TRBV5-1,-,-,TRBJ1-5,TGCGCCAGCAGCCTCGACAGTCCCCATCAGCCCCAGCATTTT,CASSLDSPHQPQHF
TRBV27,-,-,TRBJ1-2,TGTGCCAGCGGAGTGGGGCGGAGGAACTATGGCTACACCTTC,CASGVGRRNYGYTF
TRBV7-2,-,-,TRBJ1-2,TGTGCCAGCAGCTTAGAGAAAGGTGGCTACACCTTC,CASSLEKGGYTF
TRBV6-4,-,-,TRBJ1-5,TGTGCCAGCAGTGACGTGCAGTACAATCAGCCCCAGCATTTT,CASSDVQYNQPQHF
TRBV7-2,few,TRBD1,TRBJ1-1,TGTGCCAGCAGCGCCCAGGGGGCTGGCACTGAAGCTTTCTTT,CASSAQGAGTEAFF
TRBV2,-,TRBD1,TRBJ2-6,TGTGCCAGCAGTGGCGCCGGGACAGGGGTCTTTGGGGCCAACGTCCTGACTTTC,CASSGAGTGVFGANVLTF
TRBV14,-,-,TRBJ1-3,TGTGCCAGCAGCCAAGATCAGCGGGGGGCGCCTGGAAACACCATATATTTT,CASSQDQRGAPGNTIYF
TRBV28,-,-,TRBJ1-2,TGTGCCAGCAGTTTACAGGTTGGGGGCTACACCTTC,CASSLQVGGYTF
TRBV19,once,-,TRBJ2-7,TGTGCCAGTAGCCGCCCGGACTCCCTCGGGGTCGAGCAGTACTTC,CASSRPDSLGVEQYF